This TCR beta chain stems from a study of beta chain features in type 1 diabetes. The study's findings and limits: Junctions at VDJ sites from type 1 diabetes patients had fewer insertions and more deletions.

cDNA synthesis used the whole RNA isolate, giving expressed TCRB sequences. The data were produced by immunoSEQ multiplex PCR, yet TCRdb's version contains in-frame clones alone and is incomplete. This sample has 860,000 or so clones, with roughly 16% found just once. Comment on this clone: What it binds is not known.

The germline V and J ends were trimmed by 0 bases and 2 bases, with 11 bases remaining between them. The CDR3 loop spans 16 amino acids. Germline lookup yields CDR1 SGDLS and CDR2 YYNGEE. What was sequenced was naive CD4+ T cells from blood. The source of this sequence is a woman aged 18-30 years in good health. The gene calls are TRBV9 and TRBJ2-2, with D unclear. CDR3 bases: TGTGCCAGCAGCGTAGACGGCCCGGGCAACACCGGGGAGCTGTTTTTT. This sequence encodes CASSVDGPGNTGELFF. The variable domain in full, with the rest retrieved from reference TRBV9 and TRBJ2-2, is DSGVTQTPKHLITATGQRVTLRCSPRSGDLSVYWYQQSLDQGLQFLIQYYNGEERAKGNILERFSAQQFPDLHSELNLSSLELGDSALYFCASSVDGPGNTGELFFGEGSRLTVL.